This T cell receptor beta chain was retrieved from a study of vaccination and CD4 T cells after COVID-19. Study-level information: Two mRNA vaccine doses were given, either BNT162b2 or mRNA-1273.

Comment on this clonotype: The antigen is undetermined.

Sample time point: late sampling 161 to 241 days after vaccination in three convalescent patients. Stated treatment: approximately 9-day PBMC culture with coronavirus spike peptide pools or control peptides (ViraFEST assay). Expansion of antigen-specific T cells with peptide pools by ViraFEST preceded sequencing of TCRs. Before Alpha, Beta and Delta appeared in the US, convalescents tested positive (March–late 2020). These CD4+ T cells came from approximately nine-day cultures by negative selection. Germline trimming cut 3 bases from V and 5 bases from J; bases unmatched to any gene: 6. This CDR3 comprises 17 residues. Germline assignment: CDR1 KGHDR and CDR2 SFDVKD. Cultured CD4+ T cell DNA was sequenced using the Oncomine TCR Beta short-read assay. TCRdb reprocessed the PCR reads via MiXCR and lists one record per CDR3 protein. The sample holds about 18,000 distinct CDR3 sequences, roughly 56% seen once.

The specimen was CD4+ T cells from blood, cultured in vitro, collected about 7 months after SARS-CoV-2 vaccination. The chain carries TRBV24-1 and TRBJ2-2; 12 bases line up with TRBD1. The sequence derives from a human donor who had recovered from COVID-19. The CDR3 sequence is CATSDAGTGGLTGELFF. DNA of the CDR3: TGTGCCACCAGTGATGCCGGGACAGGGGGCTTGACCGGGGAGCTGTTTTTT.